The source of this T cell receptor beta chain is a study of OX40 agonist ivuxolimab in advanced cancers. The V and J ends lost 2 bases and 10 bases, in that order; junction bases with no gene match: 4. Germline CDR1 reads SGDLS; CDR2 reads YYNGEE. The CDR3 length is 13 residues. The protocol was immunoSEQ multiplex PCR, while the TCRdb copy is restricted to in-frame clones and leaves out a portion. The sample has 50,000 to 65,000 clones, 87% seen once. This sample comprised CD4+ or CD8+ T cells sorted from blood, obtained in a trial of the OX40 agonist ivuxolimab. The chain has TRBV9 and TRBJ2-1; TRBD1 agrees at 9 bases. The TCR sequence derives from an adult with an advanced solid tumor such as melanoma, head and neck, liver or kidney cancer. CDR3 sequence (DNA): TGTGCCAGCAGCGTCGAGACAGGGGGGGAGCAGTTCTTC. This translates into CASSVETGGEQFF.